This T cell receptor beta chain is drawn from a study of post-analysis software for immune sequencing data. Concerning this clonotype itself: The antigen is unknown. An end of the junction does not agree with germline; a read error may underlie this.

Findings of the study overall: A handful of TRBV segments appeared more often in patients than in controls, and TRBV5-6, TRBV5-1 and TRBV20-1 were among these.

Unique molecular identifiers were carried by the TCR beta cDNA libraries. TCRdb fed the PCR reads into MiXCR, producing one record per CDR3 protein. The table has 650,000 to 900,000 distinct CDR3 sequences, under 60% seen once. CDR1 is SEHNR, CDR2 FQNEAQ, per germline (reference sequence). The CDR3 runs to 15 residues. The chain links TRBV7-9 to TRBJ2-5; 8 bases agree with TRBD1. The origin of this receptor is a girl between 10 and 17 years old with multiple sclerosis. The sequencing input was blood. The CDR3 reads CASSLQGANQETRYF. The CDR3 DNA reads TGTGCCAGCAGCTTACAGGGGGCGAATCAAGAGACCCGGTACTTC. Supplemented by reference TRBV7-9 and TRBJ2-5, the full variable domain reads DTGVSQNPRHKITKRGQNVTFRCDPISEHNRLYWYRQTLGQGPEFLTYFQNEAQLEKSRLLSDRFSAERPKGSFSTLEIQRTEQGDSAMYLCASSLQGANQETRYFGPGTRLLVL.